This T cell receptor (beta chain) was sequenced in a study of OX40 agonist ivuxolimab in advanced cancers. At the level of the study: Three patients had partial responses: one hepatocellular carcinoma, two cutaneous melanoma.

The CDR3 is 17 amino acids. With 4 bases removed from V and 2 bases from J, the gap between germline ends came to 19 bases. From germline, CDR1 is SGDLS and CDR2 YYNGEE. The method was immunoSEQ multiplex PCR; TCRdb's version includes in-frame clones alone and lacks a portion of them. The data hold tens of thousands of clones, with 75% to 90% observed a single time. The source material was CD4+ or CD8+ T cells sorted from blood, sampled in a trial of the OX40 agonist ivuxolimab. This rearrangement joins TRBV9 to TRBJ1-5; D is uncertain. This TCR was sampled from an adult with an advanced solid tumor such as melanoma, head and neck, liver or kidney cancer. The CDR3 loop is CASSLGGVIRGNQPQHF. The CDR3 DNA reads as TGTGCCAGCAGCCTTGGTGGGGTAATAAGGGGCAATCAGCCCCAGCATTTT.